The TCR beta chain described here comes from a study of T cell responses to AZD1222 COVID-19 vaccine. Findings and caveats of the study: Only a handful of AZD1222 recipients were seropositive at baseline. With dominance at 160-218 and 743-854, vaccine-associated CD4 TCRs spanned spike.

Produced via immunoSEQ multiplex PCR; TCRdb's table is partial and in-frame only. This table has around 130,000 clones, approximately 86% appearing once. As to this clone: Its antigen remains unidentified.

The clonotype was recovered from an adult in good health. The specimen comprised peripheral blood, sampled on day 0 of AZD1222 vaccination.

CDR3 loop: CASSVSPPSGVAYYEQYF. CDR3 in DNA: TGCGCCAGCAGCGTAAGCCCCCCTAGCGGGGTTGCCTACTACGAGCAGTACTTC. This chain links TRBV4-1 with TRBJ2-7, with 9 bases matching TRBD2. The CDR3 consists of 18 residues. The J segment lost 3 bases and the V segment lost 5 bases, leaving 17 bases of the junction unmatched. The germline V gene encodes CDR1 MGHRA and CDR2 YSYEKL.